This is a list of T cell receptor beta chains from one sample in a study of T cells after yellow fever vaccination. A single record per CDR3 protein comes from TCRdb applying MiXCR to the 5' RACE reads. The sample has hundreds of thousands of distinct CDR3 sequences, approximately 8% seen once. Sequences were derived from PBMCs, sampled roughly 47 days after the first yellow fever vaccination. All receptors derive from a man between 18 and 29 years old who received the YFV17D yellow fever vaccine. The CDR3 runs from the conserved cysteine through the conserved F or W. Each record gives: clone size, J gene, D gene, V gene, CDR3 protein, CDR3 DNA. A D gene is named only where the DNA matches it firmly. Expanded clones get a size class; other rows say once, few or many, or leave the size out.

>few|TRBJ1-1|NA|TRBV5-1
CASSLGDTNTEAFF
TGCGCCAGCAGCTTGGGAGACACGAACACTGAAGCTTTCTTT
>many|TRBJ1-5|NA|TRBV12-3/TRBV12-4
CASSLGTLDQPQHF
TGTGCCAGCAGTTTGGGGACCCTCGATCAGCCCCAGCATTTT
>few|TRBJ2-2|NA|TRBV9
CASSVPRRAANTGELFF
TGTGCCAGCAGCGTACCGCGGCGGGCCGCGAACACCGGGGAGCTGTTTTTT
>few|TRBJ2-1|TRBD1|TRBV9
CASSVEGRTGVHEQFF
TGTGCCAGCAGCGTAGAAGGTAGGACAGGGGTACATGAGCAGTTCTTC
>NA|TRBJ2-3|NA|TRBV7-2
CASSLSVASGTDTQYF
TGTGCCAGCAGCTTATCCGTGGCTAGCGGCACAGATACGCAGTATTTT
>few|TRBJ2-3|NA|TRBV29-1
CSVFDGGGISTDTQYF
TGCAGCGTTTTCGACGGGGGTGGAATTAGCACAGATACGCAGTATTTT
>few|TRBJ2-1|TRBD1|TRBV20-1
CSGGTGGSNEQFF
TGCAGTGGGGGGACAGGGGGTAGTAATGAGCAGTTCTTC
>NA|TRBJ1-5|TRBD1|TRBV4-1
CASSPTGGTRQPQHF
TGCGCCAGCAGCCCGACAGGGGGTACTAGGCAGCCCCAGCATTTT
>few|TRBJ2-3|TRBD2|TRBV10-2
CASRLAGGADTQYF
TGCGCCAGCAGACTAGCGGGGGGGGCGGATACGCAGTATTTT
>few|TRBJ2-1|TRBD2|TRBV19
CASSRVPSGVLSSYNEQFF
TGTGCCAGTAGTAGGGTCCCTAGCGGGGTGCTTAGCTCCTACAATGAGCAGTTCTTC
>NA|TRBJ2-4|TRBD2|TRBV2
CASSKGLAVEAKNIQYF
TGTGCCAGCAGTAAAGGACTAGCGGTTGAAGCCAAAAACATTCAGTACTTC
>few|TRBJ1-2|TRBD1|TRBV5-1
CASSFTTGNYGYTF
TGCGCCAGCAGCTTCACGACAGGGAACTATGGCTACACCTTC
>many|TRBJ2-5|NA|TRBV24-1
CATSDPGTDQETQYF
TGTGCCACCAGTGACCCAGGGACGGACCAAGAGACCCAGTACTTC
>NA|TRBJ2-5|TRBD1|TRBV5-1
CASSLSTGEETQYF
TGCGCCAGCAGCTTGAGTACAGGGGAGGAGACCCAGTACTTC
>NA|TRBJ2-3|TRBD2|TRBV3-1
CASSQQRGGADTQYF
TGTGCCAGCAGCCAACAGCGGGGGGGGGCAGATACGCAGTATTTT
>many|TRBJ1-3|TRBD1|TRBV28
CASTTGDGGNTIYF
TGTGCCAGCACGACAGGGGACGGTGGAAACACCATATATTTT
>few|TRBJ1-2|NA|TRBV12-3/TRBV12-4
CASSIDRNYGYTF
TGTGCCAGCAGCATCGACAGGAACTATGGCTACACCTTC
>NA|TRBJ2-7|TRBD1|TRBV15
CATSRDPPGQSYEQYF
TGTGCCACCAGCAGAGATCCGCCGGGACAGTCCTACGAGCAGTACTTC
>few|TRBJ2-7|TRBD2|TRBV13
CASSLQTSGGAYEQYF
TGTGCCAGCAGCCTCCAGACTAGCGGGGGGGCATACGAGCAGTACTTC
>many|TRBJ2-6|NA|TRBV11-2
CASSLGSRGAPFSGANVLTF
TGTGCCAGCAGCCTAGGGTCCCGGGGGGCCCCTTTCTCTGGGGCCAACGTCCTGACTTTC
>NA|TRBJ2-5|NA|TRBV30
CAWRPPTGETQYF
TGTGCCTGGAGGCCCCCGACTGGAGAGACCCAGTACTTC
>NA|TRBJ2-2|TRBD1|TRBV12-3/TRBV12-4
CASSPGEQGALTGELFF
TGTGCCAGCAGCCCGGGGGAACAGGGGGCACTTACCGGGGAGCTGTTTTTT
>many|TRBJ1-1|NA|TRBV7-9
CASSLGDPVMNTEAFF
TGTGCCAGCAGCTTAGGTGATCCAGTTATGAACACTGAAGCTTTCTTT
>NA|TRBJ1-5|NA|TRBV2
CASSWETGVNSNQPQHF
TGTGCCAGCTCGTGGGAGACAGGAGTTAATAGCAATCAGCCCCAGCATTTT
>few|TRBJ2-3|TRBD2|TRBV20-1
CSYSNSGGRYPGTQYF
TGCAGCTATAGCAACTCGGGGGGGCGGTACCCAGGGACGCAGTATTTT
>NA|TRBJ1-6|NA|TRBV4-1
CASSQEGSWQGRSNEINSPLHF
TGCGCCAGCAGCCAAGAAGGGAGTTGGCAGGGGAGATCTAATGAAATTAATTCACCCCTCCACTTT
>NA|TRBJ2-1|TRBD1|TRBV11-2
CASSPTGTANDNEQFF
TGTGCCAGCAGCCCAACCGGGACAGCCAATGACAATGAGCAGTTCTTC
>many|TRBJ1-5|NA|TRBV4-1
CASSQEGGQGHNQPQHF
TGCGCCAGCAGCCAAGAAGGCGGCCAGGGCCACAATCAGCCCCAGCATTTT
>NA|TRBJ2-3|NA|TRBV12-3/TRBV12-4
CASSVGATTVDTQYF
TGTGCCAGCAGTGTGGGGGCTACTACGGTAGATACGCAGTATTTT
>few|TRBJ1-2|NA|TRBV25-1
CASSEYGPRSGYGYTF
TGTGCCAGCAGTGAATATGGGCCCCGATCGGGCTATGGCTACACCTTC